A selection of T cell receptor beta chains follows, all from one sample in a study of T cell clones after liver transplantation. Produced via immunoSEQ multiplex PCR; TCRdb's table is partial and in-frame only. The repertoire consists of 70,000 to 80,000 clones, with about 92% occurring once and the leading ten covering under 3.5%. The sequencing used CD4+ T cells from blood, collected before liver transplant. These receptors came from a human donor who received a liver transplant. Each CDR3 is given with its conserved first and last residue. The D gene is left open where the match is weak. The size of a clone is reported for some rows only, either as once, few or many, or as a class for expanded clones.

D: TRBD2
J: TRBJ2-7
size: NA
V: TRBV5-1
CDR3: CASSLASGSVYEQYF
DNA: TGCGCCAGCAGCTTGGCTAGCGGGAGTGTCTACGAGCAGTACTTC

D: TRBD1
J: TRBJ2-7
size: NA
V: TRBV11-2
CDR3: CASSPRQGEQYF
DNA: TGTGCCAGCAGCCCAAGACAGGGCGAGCAGTACTTC

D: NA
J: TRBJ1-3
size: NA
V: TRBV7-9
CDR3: CASSLVGGNTIYF
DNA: TGTGCCAGCAGCTTAGTAGGTGGAAACACCATATATTTT

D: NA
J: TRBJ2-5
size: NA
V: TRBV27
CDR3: CASGRLQETQYF
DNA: TGTGCCAGCGGGAGGTTACAAGAGACCCAGTACTTC

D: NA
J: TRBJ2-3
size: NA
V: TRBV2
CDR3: CASKYRVTTDTQYF
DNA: TGTGCCAGCAAATACAGGGTTACCACAGATACGCAGTATTTT

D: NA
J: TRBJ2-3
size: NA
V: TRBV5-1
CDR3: CASSFGGSSTDTQYF
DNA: TGCGCCAGCAGCTTTGGGGGCTCTAGCACAGATACGCAGTATTTT

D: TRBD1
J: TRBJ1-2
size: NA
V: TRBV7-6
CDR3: CASSFKSHRGLGANYGYTF
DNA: TGTGCCAGCAGCTTCAAAAGCCACAGGGGGCTCGGAGCTAACTATGGCTACACCTTC

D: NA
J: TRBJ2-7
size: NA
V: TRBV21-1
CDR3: CASSKSASGYYEQYF
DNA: TGTGCCAGCAGCAAATCGGCTAGCGGATACTACGAGCAGTACTTC

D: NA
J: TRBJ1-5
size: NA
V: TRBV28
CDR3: CASSFLRPGGNQPQHF
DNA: TGTGCCAGCAGTTTTCTTCGGCCAGGGGGCAATCAGCCCCAGCATTTT

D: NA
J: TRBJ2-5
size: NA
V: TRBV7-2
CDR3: CASSLRWGGETQYF
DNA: TGTGCCAGCAGCCTAAGGTGGGGTGGAGAGACCCAGTACTTC

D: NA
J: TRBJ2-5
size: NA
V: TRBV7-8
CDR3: CASSPGPAGETQYF
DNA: TGTGCCAGCAGCCCGGGGCCAGCTGGGGAGACCCAGTACTTC

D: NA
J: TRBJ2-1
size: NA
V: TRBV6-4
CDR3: CASSPTATSLHEQFF
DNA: TGTGCCAGCAGCCCAACAGCGACTAGTTTGCATGAGCAGTTCTTC

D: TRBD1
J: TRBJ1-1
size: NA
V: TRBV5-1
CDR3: CASSLGTGSMNTEAFF
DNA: TGCGCCAGCAGCTTGGGGACAGGGAGTATGAACACTGAAGCTTTCTTT

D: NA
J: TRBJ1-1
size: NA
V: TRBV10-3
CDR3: CAISEWVTNTEAFF
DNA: TGTGCCATCAGTGAGTGGGTTACGAACACTGAAGCTTTCTTT

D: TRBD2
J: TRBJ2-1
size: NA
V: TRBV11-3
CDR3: CASSGSSGRATISYNEQFF
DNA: TGTGCCAGCAGCGGAAGTAGCGGGAGGGCTACTATCTCCTACAATGAGCAGTTCTTC

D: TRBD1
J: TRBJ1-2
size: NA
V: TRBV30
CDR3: CAWSFPGQKYYGYTF
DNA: TGTGCCTGGAGTTTCCCGGGACAGAAGTACTATGGCTACACCTTC

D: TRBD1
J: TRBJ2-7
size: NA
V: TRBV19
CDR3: CASSINRGRIREQYF
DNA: TGTGCCAGTAGTATAAACAGGGGGCGCATTAGGGAGCAGTACTTC

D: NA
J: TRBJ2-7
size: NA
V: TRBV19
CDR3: CASGDPRTDSYEQYF
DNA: TGTGCCAGTGGAGATCCGAGGACAGACTCCTACGAGCAGTACTTC

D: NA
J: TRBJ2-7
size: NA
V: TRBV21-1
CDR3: CASSKYEQYF
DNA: TGTGCCAGCAGCAAATATGAGCAGTACTTC

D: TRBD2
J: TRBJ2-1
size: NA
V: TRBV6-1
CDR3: CASSPPGAGGRFF
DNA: TGTGCCAGCAGCCCTCCCGGGGCGGGGGGCCGGTTCTTC

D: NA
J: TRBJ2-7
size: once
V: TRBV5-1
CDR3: CASSLDGNSAYEQYF
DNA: TGCGCCAGCAGCTTGGATGGGAATAGCGCCTACGAGCAGTACTTC

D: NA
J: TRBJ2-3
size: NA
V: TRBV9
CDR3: CASSVVSTDTQYF
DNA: TGTGCCAGCAGCGTAGTTAGCACAGATACGCAGTATTTT

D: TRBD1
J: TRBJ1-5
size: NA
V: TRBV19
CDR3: CAPVGRVRTGTFHSNQPQHF
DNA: TGTGCCCCAGTAGGGAGAGTCAGGACAGGGACGTTTCATAGCAATCAGCCCCAGCATTTT

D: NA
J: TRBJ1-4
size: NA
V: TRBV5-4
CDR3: CASSLANEKLFF
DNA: TGTGCCAGCAGCTTAGCGAATGAAAAACTGTTTTTT

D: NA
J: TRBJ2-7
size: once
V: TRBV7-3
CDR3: CASSLAEGAPSYEQYF
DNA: TGTGCCAGCAGCTTAGCGGAAGGGGCCCCTTCCTACGAGCAGTACTTC

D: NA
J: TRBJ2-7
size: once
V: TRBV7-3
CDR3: CASSSPGLEQYF
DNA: TGTGCCAGCAGCTCCCCCGGCCTCGAGCAGTACTTC

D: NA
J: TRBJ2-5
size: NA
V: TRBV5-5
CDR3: CASSSDREGTQYF
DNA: TGTGCCAGCAGCTCTGACAGGGAGGGGACCCAGTACTTC

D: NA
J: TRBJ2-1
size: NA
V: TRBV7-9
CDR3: CASSPQPGVGGSYNEQFF
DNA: TGTGCCAGCAGCCCCCAACCAGGGGTAGGAGGGTCCTACAATGAGCAGTTCTTC

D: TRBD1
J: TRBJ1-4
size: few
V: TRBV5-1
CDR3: CASSSLGTGGEKLFF
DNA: TGCGCCAGCAGCAGCTTAGGGACAGGGGGCGAAAAACTGTTTTTT

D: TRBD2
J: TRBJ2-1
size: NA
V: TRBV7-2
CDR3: CASSLRLATGEQFF
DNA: TGTGCCAGCAGCCTACGACTAGCTACTGGTGAGCAGTTCTTC

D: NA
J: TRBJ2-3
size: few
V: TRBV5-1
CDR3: CASSNDPSGGADTQYF
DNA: TGCGCCAGCAGCAACGACCCTAGTGGCGGGGCAGATACGCAGTATTTT

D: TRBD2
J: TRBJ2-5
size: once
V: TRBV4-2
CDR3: CASSQPLAGGGETQYF
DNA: TGTGCCAGCAGCCAGCCTCTAGCGGGAGGGGGAGAGACCCAGTACTTC

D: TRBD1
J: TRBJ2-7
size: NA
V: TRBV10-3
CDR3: CAIPKTGGSIYEQYF
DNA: TGTGCCATCCCCAAGACAGGGGGCAGCATCTACGAGCAGTACTTC

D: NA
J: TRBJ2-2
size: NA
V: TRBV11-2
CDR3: CASSNVADPITGELFF
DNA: TGTGCCAGCAGCAACGTAGCGGACCCGATCACCGGGGAGCTGTTTTTT

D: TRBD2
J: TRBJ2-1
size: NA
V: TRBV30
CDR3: CAWSVLAGPYNEQFF
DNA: TGTGCCTGGAGTGTACTAGCGGGGCCCTACAATGAGCAGTTCTTC

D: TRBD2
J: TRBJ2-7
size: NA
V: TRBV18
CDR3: CASSPQRREGSEQYF
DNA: TGTGCCAGCTCACCCCAGAGGCGGGAGGGGTCCGAGCAGTACTTC

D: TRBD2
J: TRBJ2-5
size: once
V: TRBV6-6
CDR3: CASSVRGVQETQYF
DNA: TGTGCCAGCAGTGTCCGGGGGGTTCAAGAGACCCAGTACTTC

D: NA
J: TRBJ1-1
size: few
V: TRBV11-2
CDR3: CASSSDWVTEAFF
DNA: TGTGCCAGCAGCTCCGACTGGGTCACTGAAGCTTTCTTT

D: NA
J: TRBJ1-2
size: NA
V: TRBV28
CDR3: CASETSDLHYGYTF
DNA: TGTGCCAGCGAAACGTCCGACCTACACTATGGCTACACCTTC

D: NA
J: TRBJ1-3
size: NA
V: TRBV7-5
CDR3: CVRSPNLTGSGNTIYF
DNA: TGTGTCAGAAGCCCGAACCTGACAGGGTCTGGAAACACCATATATTTT

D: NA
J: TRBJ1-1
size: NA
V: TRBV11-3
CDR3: CASSLEQGKLMNTEAFF
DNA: TGTGCCAGCAGCTTAGAACAGGGAAAATTAATGAACACTGAAGCTTTCTTT

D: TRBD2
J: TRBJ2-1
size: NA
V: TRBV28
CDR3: CASSSTGGPREQFF
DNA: TGTGCCAGCAGTTCGACGGGAGGGCCGCGGGAGCAGTTCTTC

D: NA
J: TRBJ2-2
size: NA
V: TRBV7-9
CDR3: CASSFRANTGELFF
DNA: TGTGCCAGCAGCTTCAGGGCCAACACCGGGGAGCTGTTTTTT

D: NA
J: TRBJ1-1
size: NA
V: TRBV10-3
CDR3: CAISRGRNTEAFF
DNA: TGTGCCATCTCCCGGGGCAGGAACACTGAAGCTTTCTTT

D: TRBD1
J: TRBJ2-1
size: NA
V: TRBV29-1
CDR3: CSVALAGGRYNEQFF
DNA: TGCAGCGTTGCCCTGGCAGGGGGCAGATACAATGAGCAGTTCTTC

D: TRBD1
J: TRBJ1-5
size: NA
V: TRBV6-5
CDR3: CASRGTGYSNQPQHF
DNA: TGTGCCAGCAGGGGGACAGGGTATAGCAATCAGCCCCAGCATTTT

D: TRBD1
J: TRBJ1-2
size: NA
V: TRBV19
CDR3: CASQPFIGDRSNYGYTF
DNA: TGTGCCTCTCAACCTTTCATAGGGGACAGGAGTAACTATGGCTACACCTTC

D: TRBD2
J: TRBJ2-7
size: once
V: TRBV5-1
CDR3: CASSRTSGDSYEQYF
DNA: TGCGCCAGCAGCCGTACTAGCGGAGATTCCTACGAGCAGTACTTC

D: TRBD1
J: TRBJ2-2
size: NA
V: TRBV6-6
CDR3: CASSSGQGGTGELFF
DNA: TGTGCCAGCAGTTCGGGACAGGGGGGAACCGGGGAGCTGTTTTTT

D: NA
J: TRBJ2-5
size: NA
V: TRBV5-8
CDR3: CASTQMGTQYF
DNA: TGTGCCAGCACCCAAATGGGGACCCAGTACTTC

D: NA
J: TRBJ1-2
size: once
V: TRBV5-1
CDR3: CARINRNGSPNYGYTF
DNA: TGCGCCAGGATAAACCGTAACGGGAGTCCAAACTATGGCTACACCTTC

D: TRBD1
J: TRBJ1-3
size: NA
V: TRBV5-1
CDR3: CASSLEGQGAGNTIYF
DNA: TGCGCCAGCAGCTTGGAGGGACAGGGTGCTGGAAACACCATATATTTT